This section outlines one T cell receptor beta chain sequence together with its context. CDR3 size: 13 residues. V was trimmed by 0 bases and J by 10 bases, leaving 9 bases between them. Germline CDR1 and CDR2: SGHDN and FVKESK. Study members were between roughly 18 and 89 years old and lived in 20 to 30 US regions. This entry belongs to a study of blood T cell repertoires in COVID-19. Study-wide background: COVID-19 samples from acute and convalescent phases originated in the United States, Italy and Spain. Sources were T cells, B-cell-depleted T cells, or PBMCs; the material itself was cDNA or gDNA.

Profiling relied on immunoSEQ multiplex PCR, and the TCRdb table lists in-frame clones only, not all of them. The sample has roughly 250,000 clones; 75% to 90% are singletons. This receptor was obtained from a woman between 25 and 40 years old with acute COVID-19. This chain links TRBV14 with TRBJ1-4; D is perhaps TRBD1 (6 bases). The source material was PBMCs or T cells enriched from blood (not recorded which). The chain's CDR3 is CASSQDIRGKLFF. CDR3 sequence (DNA): TGTGCCAGCAGCCAAGATATCAGGGGAAAACTGTTTTTT.